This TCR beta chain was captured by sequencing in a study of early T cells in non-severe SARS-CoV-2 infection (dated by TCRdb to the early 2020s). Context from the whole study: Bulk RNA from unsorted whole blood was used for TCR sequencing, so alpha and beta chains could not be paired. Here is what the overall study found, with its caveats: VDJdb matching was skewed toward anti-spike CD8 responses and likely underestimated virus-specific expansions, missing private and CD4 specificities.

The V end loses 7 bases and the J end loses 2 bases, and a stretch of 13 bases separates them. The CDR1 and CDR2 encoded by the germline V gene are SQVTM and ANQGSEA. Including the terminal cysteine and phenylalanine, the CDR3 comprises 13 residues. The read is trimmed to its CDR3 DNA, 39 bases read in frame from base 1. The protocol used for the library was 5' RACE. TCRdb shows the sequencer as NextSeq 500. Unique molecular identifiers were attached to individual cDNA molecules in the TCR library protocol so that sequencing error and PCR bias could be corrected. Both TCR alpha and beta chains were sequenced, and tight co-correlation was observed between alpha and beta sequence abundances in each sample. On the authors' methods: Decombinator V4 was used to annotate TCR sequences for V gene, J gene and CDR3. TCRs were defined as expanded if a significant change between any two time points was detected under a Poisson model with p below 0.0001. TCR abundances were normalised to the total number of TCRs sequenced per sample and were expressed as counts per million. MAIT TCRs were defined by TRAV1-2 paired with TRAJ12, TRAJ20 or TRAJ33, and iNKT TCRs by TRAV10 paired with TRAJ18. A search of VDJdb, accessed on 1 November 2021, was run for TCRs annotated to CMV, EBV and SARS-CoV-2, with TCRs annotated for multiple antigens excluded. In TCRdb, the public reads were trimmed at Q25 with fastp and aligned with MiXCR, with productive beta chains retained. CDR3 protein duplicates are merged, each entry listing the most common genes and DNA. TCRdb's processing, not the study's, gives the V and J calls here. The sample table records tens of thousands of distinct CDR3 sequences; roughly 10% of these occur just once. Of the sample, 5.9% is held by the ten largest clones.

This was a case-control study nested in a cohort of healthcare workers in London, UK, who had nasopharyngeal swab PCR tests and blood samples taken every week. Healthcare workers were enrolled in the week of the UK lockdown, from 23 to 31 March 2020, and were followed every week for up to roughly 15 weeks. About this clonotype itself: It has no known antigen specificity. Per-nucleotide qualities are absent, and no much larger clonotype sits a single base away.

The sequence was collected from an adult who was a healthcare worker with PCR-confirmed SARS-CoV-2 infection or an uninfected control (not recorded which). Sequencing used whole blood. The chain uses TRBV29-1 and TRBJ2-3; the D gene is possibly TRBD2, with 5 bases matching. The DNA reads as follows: TGCAGCGCCGACCCGGGATTCACAGATACGCAGTATTTT. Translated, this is CSADPGFTDTQYF.